This T cell receptor beta chain emerged from a study of beta chain features in type 1 diabetes. Study-level findings and limits: Relative to healthy donors, patients appeared to have naive, central memory and Treg TCRB repertoires that were more similar.

This clone showed up just a few times. Antigen specificity is unknown. V was shortened by 2 bases and J by 2 bases, with 15 bases between the two germline ends. Germline CDR1 is KGHSH and CDR2 is LQKENI. The length of the CDR3 is 17 residues. What was sequenced were expressed TCRB transcripts, since all of the isolated RNA had been reverse transcribed. Data came from immunoSEQ multiplex PCR; TCRdb stores just in-frame clones and leaves some out. This sample has approximately 330,000 clones; roughly 9.6% occur once, and the top ten carry 0.015%. The chain employs TRBV18 and TRBJ2-2; a weak D match, TRBD2 (6 bases). What was sequenced was naive CD4+ T cells from blood. This clonotype was sampled from a woman younger than 45 in good health. The chain's CDR3 is CASSPAGLALNTGELFF. CDR3 DNA sequence: TGTGCCAGCTCACCAGCGGGGCTAGCGCTTAACACCGGGGAGCTGTTTTTT.